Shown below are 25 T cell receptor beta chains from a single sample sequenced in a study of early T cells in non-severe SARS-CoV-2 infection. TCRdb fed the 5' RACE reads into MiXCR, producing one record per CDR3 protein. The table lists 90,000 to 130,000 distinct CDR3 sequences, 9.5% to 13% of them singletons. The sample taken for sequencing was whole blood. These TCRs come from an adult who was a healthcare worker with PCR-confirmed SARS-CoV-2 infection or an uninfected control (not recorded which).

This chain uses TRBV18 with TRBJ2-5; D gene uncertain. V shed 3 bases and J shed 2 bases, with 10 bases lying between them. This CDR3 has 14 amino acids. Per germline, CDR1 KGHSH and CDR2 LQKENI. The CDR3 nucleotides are TGTGCCAGCTCACCGGAAAGACGACAAGAGACCCAGTACTTC. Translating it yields CASSPERRQETQYF.

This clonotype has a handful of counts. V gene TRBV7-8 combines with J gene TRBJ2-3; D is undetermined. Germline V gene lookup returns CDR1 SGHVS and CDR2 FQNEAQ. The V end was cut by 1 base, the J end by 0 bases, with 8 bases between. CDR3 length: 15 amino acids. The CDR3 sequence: CASSLGTFSTDTQYF. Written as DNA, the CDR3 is TGTGCCAGCAGCTTAGGGACCTTCAGCACAGATACGCAGTATTTT.

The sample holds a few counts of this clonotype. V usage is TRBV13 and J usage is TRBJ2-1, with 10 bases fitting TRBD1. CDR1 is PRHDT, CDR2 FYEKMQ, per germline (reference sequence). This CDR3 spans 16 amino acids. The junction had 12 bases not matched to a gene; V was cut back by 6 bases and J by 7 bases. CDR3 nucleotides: TGTGCCAGCAGTTTCGCCGGGACAGGGGTTAGGAATGAGCAGTTCTTC. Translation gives CASSFAGTGVRNEQFF. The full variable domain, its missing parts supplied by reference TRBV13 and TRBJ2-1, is AAGVIQSPRHLIKEKRETATLKCYPIPRHDTVYWYQQGPGQDPQFLISFYEKMQSDKGSIPDRFSAQQFSDYHSELNMSSLELGDSALYFCASSFAGTGVRNEQFFGPGTRLTVL.

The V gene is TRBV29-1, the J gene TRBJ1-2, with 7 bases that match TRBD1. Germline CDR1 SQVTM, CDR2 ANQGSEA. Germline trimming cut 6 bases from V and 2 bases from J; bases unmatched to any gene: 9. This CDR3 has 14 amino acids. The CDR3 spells CSVDRDPPNYGYTF. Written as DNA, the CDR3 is TGCAGCGTCGACAGGGACCCACCCAACTATGGCTACACCTTC.

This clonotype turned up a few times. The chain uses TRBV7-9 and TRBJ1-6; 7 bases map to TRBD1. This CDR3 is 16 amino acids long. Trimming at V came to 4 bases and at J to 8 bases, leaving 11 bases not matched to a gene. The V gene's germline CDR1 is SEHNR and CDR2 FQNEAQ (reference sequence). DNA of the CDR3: TGTGCCAGCAGCTCGGGACCGGGACAGCCACATTCACCCCTCCACTTT. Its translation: CASSSGPGQPHSPLHF.

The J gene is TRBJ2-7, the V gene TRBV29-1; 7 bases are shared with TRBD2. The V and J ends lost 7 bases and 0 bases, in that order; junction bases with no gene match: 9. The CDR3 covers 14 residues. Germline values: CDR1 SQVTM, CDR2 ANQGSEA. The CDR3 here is CSAVGASGSYEQYF. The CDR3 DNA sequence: TGCAGCGCAGTCGGGGCTAGCGGCTCCTACGAGCAGTACTTC.

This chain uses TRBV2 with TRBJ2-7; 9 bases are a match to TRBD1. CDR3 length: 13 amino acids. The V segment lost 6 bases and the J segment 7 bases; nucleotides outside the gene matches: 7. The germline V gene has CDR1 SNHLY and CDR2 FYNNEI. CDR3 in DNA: TGTGCCAGCAGAGTTCACAGGGGGCTGGAGCAGTACTTC. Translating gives CASRVHRGLEQYF.

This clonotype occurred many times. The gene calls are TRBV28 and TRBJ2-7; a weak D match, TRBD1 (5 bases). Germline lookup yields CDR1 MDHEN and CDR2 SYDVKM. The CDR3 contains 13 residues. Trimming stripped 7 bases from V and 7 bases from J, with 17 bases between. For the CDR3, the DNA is TGTGCCAGCAACCTTCTCCAGGGTTCGGAGCAGTACTTC. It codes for CASNLLQGSEQYF.

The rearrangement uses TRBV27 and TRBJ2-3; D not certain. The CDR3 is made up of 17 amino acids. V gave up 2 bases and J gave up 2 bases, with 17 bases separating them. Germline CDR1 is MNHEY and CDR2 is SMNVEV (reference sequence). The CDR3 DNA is TGTGCCAGCAGTTTACCATCCACTGGTGGGGACACAGATACGCAGTATTTT. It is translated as CASSLPSTGGDTDTQYF.

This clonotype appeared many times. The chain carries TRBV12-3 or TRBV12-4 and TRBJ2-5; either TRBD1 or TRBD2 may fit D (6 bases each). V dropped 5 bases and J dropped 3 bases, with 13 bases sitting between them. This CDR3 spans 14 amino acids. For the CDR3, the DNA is TGTGCCAGCAGTAAAGGGGGGATGGAAGAGACCCAGTACTTC. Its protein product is CASSKGGMEETQYF.

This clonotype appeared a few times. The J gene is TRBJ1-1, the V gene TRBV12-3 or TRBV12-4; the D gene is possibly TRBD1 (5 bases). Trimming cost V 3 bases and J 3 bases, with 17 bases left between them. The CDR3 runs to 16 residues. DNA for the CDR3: TGTGCCAGCAGTTTTGGGCTGGGACGAGGCGACACTGAAGCTTTCTTT. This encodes CASSFGLGRGDTEAFF.

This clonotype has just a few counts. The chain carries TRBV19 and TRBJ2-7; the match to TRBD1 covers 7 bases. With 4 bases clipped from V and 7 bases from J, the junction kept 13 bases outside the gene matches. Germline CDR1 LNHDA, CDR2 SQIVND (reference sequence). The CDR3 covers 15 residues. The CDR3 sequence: CASSKRTGMGLEQYF. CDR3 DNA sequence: TGTGCCAGTAGTAAAAGGACAGGCATGGGGCTAGAGCAGTACTTC.

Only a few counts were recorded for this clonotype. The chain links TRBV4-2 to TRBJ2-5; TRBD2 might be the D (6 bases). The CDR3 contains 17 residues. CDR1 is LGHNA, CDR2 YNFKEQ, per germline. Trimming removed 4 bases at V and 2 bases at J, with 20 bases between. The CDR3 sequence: CASSPISGVGDQETQYF. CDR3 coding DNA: TGTGCCAGCAGCCCTATTAGCGGAGTCGGGGATCAAGAGACCCAGTACTTC.

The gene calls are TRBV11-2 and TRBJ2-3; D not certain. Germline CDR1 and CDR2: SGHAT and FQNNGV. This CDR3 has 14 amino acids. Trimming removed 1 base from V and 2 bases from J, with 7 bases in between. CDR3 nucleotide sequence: TGTGCCAGCAGCTTAGGGATTTACACAGATACGCAGTATTTT. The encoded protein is CASSLGIYTDTQYF.

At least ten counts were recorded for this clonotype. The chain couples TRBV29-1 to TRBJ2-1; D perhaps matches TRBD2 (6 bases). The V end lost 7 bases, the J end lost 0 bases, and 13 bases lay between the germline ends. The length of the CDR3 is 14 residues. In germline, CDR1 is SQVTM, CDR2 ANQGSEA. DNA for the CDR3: TGCAGCGGGGAAGCGGGTATCTCCTACAATGAGCAGTTCTTC. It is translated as CSGEAGISYNEQFF.

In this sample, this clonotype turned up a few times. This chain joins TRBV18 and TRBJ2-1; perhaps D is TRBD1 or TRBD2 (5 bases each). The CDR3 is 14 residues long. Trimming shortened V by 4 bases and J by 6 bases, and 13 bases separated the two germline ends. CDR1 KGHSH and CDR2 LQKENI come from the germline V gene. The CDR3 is CASSLGTQINEQFF. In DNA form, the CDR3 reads TGTGCCAGCTCACTAGGGACCCAAATCAATGAGCAGTTCTTC.

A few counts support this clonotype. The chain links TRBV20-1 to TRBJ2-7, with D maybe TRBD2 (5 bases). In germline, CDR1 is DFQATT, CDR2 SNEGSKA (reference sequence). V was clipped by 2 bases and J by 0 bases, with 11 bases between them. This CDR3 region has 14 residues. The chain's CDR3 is CSARRERSSYEQYF. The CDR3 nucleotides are TGCAGTGCTAGACGGGAAAGGAGCTCCTACGAGCAGTACTTC.

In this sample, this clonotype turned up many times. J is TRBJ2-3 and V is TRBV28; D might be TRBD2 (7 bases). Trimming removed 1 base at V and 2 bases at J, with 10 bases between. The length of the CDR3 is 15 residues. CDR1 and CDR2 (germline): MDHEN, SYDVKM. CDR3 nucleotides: TGTGCCAGCAGTTTATTGGGGGGGCTCACAGATACGCAGTATTTT. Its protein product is CASSLLGGLTDTQYF.

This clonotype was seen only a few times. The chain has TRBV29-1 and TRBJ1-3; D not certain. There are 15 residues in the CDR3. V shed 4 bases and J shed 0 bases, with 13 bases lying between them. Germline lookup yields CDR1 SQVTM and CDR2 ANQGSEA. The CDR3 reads CSVAGWDPSGNTIYF. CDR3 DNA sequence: TGCAGCGTTGCCGGATGGGATCCCTCTGGAAACACCATATATTTT.

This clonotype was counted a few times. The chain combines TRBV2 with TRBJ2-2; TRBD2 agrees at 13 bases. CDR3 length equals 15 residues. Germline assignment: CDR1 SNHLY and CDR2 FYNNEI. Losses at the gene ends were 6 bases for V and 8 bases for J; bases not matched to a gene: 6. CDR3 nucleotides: TGTGCCAGCAGGCCGGGACTAGCGGGGTTAGGGGAGCTGTTTTTT. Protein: CASRPGLAGLGELFF. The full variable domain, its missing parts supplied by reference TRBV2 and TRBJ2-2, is EPEVTQTPSHQVTQMGQEVILRCVPISNHLYFYWYRQILGQKVEFLVSFYNNEISEKSEIFDDQFSVERPDGSNFTLKIRSTKLEDSAMYFCASRPGLAGLGELFFGEGSRLTVL.

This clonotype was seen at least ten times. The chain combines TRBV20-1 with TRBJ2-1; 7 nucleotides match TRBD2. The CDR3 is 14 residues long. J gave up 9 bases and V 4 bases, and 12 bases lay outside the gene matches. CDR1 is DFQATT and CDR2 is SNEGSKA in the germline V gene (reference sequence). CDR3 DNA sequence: TGCAGTGCTATGATAAGCGGGGCCGCTGGTGAGCAGTTCTTC. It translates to CSAMISGAAGEQFF.

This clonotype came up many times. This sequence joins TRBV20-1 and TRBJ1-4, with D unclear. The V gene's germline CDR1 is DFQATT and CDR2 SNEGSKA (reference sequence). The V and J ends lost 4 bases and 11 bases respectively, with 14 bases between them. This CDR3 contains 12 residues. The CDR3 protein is CSAMPPRRKLFF. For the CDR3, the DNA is TGCAGTGCTATGCCCCCCCGGAGGAAACTGTTTTTT.

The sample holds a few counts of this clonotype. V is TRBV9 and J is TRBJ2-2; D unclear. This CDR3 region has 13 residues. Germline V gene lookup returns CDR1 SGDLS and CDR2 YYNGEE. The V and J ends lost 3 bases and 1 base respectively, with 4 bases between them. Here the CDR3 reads CASSGRNTGELFF. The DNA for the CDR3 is TGTGCCAGCAGCGGACGGAACACCGGGGAGCTGTTTTTT.

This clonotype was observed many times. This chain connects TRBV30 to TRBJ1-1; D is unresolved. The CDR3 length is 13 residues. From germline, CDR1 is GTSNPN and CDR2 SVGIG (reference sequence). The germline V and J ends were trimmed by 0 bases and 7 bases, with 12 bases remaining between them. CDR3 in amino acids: CAWSVGSRREAFF. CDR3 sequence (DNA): TGTGCCTGGAGTGTTGGGTCCCGCCGTGAAGCTTTCTTT.

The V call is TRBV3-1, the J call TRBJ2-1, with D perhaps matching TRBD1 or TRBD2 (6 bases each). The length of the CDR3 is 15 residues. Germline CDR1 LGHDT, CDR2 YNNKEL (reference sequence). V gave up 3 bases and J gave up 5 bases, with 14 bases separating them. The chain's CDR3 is CASSHRWRGDNEQFF. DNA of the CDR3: TGTGCCAGCAGCCACCGGTGGAGGGGGGACAATGAGCAGTTCTTC.